This TCR beta chain was observed in a study of blood T cell repertoires in COVID-19. Across the study: Sources were T cells, B-cell-depleted T cells, or PBMCs; the material itself was cDNA or gDNA.

The assay was immunoSEQ multiplex PCR, and TCRdb's table has in-frame clones only and misses some. The table shows roughly 290,000 clones, with around 88% occurring only once. This CDR3 contains 11 residues. The V gene's germline CDR1 is DFQATT and CDR2 SNEGSKA (reference sequence). The V gene lost 2 bases and the J gene lost 6 bases, with 8 bases spanning the gap. The TCR originated in a woman younger than 45 who had recovered from COVID-19. This chain connects TRBV20-1 to TRBJ2-7; no firm D call. The material sequenced was peripheral blood. As DNA, the CDR3 is TGCAGTGCTAGAACAGTAGGCGAGCAGTACTTC. Its protein product is CSARTVGEQYF.